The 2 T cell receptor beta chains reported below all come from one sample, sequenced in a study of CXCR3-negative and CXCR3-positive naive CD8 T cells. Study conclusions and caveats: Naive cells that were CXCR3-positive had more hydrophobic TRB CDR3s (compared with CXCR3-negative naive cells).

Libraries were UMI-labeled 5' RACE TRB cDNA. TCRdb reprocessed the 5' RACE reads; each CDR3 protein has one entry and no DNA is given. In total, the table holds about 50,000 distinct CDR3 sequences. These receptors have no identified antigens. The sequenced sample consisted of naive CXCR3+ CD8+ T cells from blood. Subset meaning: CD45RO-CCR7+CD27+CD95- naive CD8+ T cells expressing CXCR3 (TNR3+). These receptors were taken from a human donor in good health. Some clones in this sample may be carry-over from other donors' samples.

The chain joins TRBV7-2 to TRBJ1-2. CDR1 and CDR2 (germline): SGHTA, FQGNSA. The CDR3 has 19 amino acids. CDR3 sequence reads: CASSLPPPDSRGDPYGYTF.

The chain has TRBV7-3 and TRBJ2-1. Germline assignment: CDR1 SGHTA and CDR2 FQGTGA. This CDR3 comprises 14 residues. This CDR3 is CASSLTQDYNEQFF.